This T cell receptor (beta chain) was documented in a study of beta chain features in type 1 diabetes. In the case of this clone: Its specificity is unknown.

Germline values: CDR1 MNHEY, CDR2 SMNVEV (reference sequence). This CDR3 has 14 residues. The junction had 12 bases not matched to a gene; V was cut back by 3 bases and J by 13 bases. Study-wide points: Healthy donors had naive, central memory and Treg TCRB repertoires that appeared less similar than those seen among patients.

cDNA synthesis used the whole RNA isolate, giving expressed TCRB sequences. Naive, central memory and regulatory T cell samples yielded about 3.57 million reads on average. The data were produced by immunoSEQ multiplex PCR, yet TCRdb's version contains in-frame clones alone and is incomplete. The table has under 950,000 clones, roughly 15% seen once. The chain recombines TRBV27 with TRBJ2-1; 7 positions agree with TRBD1. This clonotype was sampled from a woman in her late teens or twenties in good health. Sequences were obtained from naive CD4+ T cells from blood. CDR3 DNA: TGTGCCAGCAGTTTTAAAAGGACAGGCCCGTATCAGTTCTTC. It yields the protein CASSFKRTGPYQFF.